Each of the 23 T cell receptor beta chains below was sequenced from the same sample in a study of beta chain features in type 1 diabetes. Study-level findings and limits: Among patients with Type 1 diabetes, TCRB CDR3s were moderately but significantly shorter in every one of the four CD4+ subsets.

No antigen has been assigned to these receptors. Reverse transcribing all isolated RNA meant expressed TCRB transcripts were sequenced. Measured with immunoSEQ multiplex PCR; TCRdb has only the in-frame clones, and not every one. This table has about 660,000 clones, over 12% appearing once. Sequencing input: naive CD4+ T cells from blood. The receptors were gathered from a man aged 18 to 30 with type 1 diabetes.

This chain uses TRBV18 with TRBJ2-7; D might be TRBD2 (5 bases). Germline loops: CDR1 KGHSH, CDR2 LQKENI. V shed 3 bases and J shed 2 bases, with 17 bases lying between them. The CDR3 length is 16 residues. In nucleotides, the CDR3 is TGTGCCAGCTCACCGGAAGAGGGCCGCGGACCCTACGAGCAGTACTTC. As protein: CASSPEEGRGPYEQYF.

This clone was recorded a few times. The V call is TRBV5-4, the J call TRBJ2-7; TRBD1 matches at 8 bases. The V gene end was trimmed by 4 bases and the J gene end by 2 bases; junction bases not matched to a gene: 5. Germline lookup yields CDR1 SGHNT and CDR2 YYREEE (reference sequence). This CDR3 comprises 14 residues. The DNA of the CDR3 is TGTGCCAGCAGCCTGGGACAGGCCCCCTACGAGCAGTACTTC. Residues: CASSLGQAPYEQYF.

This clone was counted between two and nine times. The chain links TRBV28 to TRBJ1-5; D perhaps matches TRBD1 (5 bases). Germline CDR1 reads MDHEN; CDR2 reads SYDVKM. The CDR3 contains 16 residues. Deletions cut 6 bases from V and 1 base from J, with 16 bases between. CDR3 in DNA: TGTGCCAGCAGCGCCCGATGGGGACGGAGCAATCAGCCCCAGCATTTT. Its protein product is CASSARWGRSNQPQHF.

CDR3 protein: CASSSPARGGQWEDTQYF. The CDR3 nucleotides are TGTGCCAGCAGCTCCCCCGCGCGGGGGGGGCAGTGGGAAGATACGCAGTATTTT. The J gene is TRBJ2-3, the V gene TRBV7-2; 9 nucleotides align to TRBD2. Germline values: CDR1 SGHTA, CDR2 FQGNSA. CDR3 size: 18 residues. The trim removed 4 bases at V and 5 bases at J, leaving 16 bases unmatched.

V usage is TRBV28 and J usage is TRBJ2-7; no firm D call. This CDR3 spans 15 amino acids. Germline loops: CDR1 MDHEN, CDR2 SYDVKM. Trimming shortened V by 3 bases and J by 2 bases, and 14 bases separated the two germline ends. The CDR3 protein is CASSLMAGDPYEQYF. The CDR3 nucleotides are TGTGCCAGCAGTTTGATGGCTGGCGATCCCTACGAGCAGTACTTC.

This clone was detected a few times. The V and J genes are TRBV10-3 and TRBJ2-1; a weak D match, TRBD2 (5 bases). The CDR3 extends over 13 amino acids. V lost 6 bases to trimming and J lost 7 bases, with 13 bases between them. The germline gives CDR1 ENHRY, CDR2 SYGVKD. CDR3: CAISPSDLNEQFF. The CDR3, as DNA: TGTGCCATCAGCCCTTCGGACTTAAATGAGCAGTTCTTC.

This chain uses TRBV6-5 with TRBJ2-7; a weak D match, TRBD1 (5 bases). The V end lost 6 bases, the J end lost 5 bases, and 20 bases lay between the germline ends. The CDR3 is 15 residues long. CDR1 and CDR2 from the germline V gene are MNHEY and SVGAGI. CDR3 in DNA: TGTGCCAGCAGCCCCCAGGTACAGGCAGCCCACGAGCAGTACTTC. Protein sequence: CASSPQVQAAHEQYF.

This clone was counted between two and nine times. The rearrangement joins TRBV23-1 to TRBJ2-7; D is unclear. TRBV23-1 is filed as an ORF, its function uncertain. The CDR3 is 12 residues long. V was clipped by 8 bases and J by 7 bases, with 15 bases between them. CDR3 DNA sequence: TGCGCCAGCCAAAGGATCGCGGAGGAGCAGTACTTC. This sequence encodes CASQRIAEEQYF.

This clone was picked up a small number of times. The CDR3 sequence: CASSSTAGTASYEQYF. For the CDR3, the DNA is TGCGCCAGCAGCTCGACCGCCGGGACAGCATCCTACGAGCAGTACTTC. V gene TRBV5-1 combines with J gene TRBJ2-7, with TRBD1 matching 7 bases. CDR1 is SGHRS, CDR2 YFSETQ, per germline. The V and J ends lost 3 bases and 1 base, in that order; junction bases with no gene match: 10. The CDR3 contains 16 residues. The variable domain in full, with the rest retrieved from reference TRBV5-1 and TRBJ2-7, is KAGVTQTPRYLIKTRGQQVTLSCSPISGHRSVSWYQQTPGQGLQFLFEYFSETQRNKGNFPGRFSGRQFSNSRSEMNVSTLELGDSALYLCASSSTAGTASYEQYFGPGTRLTVT.

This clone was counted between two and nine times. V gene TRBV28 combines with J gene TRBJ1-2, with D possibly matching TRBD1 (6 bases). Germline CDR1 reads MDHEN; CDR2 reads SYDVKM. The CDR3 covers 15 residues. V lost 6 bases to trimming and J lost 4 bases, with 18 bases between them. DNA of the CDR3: TGTGCCAGCAGCACTACGGTGGGGGCCACCTATGGCTACACCTTC. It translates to CASSTTVGATYGYTF.

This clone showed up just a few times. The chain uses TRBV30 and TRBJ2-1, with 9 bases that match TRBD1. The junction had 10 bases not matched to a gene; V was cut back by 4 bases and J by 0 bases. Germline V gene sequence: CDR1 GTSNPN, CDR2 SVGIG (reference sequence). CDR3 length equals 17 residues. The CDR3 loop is CAWTDGTGRFSYNEQFF. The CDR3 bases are TGTGCCTGGACCGATGGGACAGGGAGATTCTCCTACAATGAGCAGTTCTTC. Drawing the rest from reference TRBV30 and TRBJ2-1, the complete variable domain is SQTIHQWPATLVQPVGSPLSLECTVEGTSNPNLYWYRQAAGRGLQLLFYSVGIGQISSEVPQNLSASRPQDRQFILSSKKLLLSDSGFYLCAWTDGTGRFSYNEQFFGPGTRLTVL.

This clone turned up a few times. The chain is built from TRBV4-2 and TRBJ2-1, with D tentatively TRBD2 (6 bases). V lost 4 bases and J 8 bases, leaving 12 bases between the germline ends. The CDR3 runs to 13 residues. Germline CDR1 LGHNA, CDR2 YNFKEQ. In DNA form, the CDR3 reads TGTGCCAGCAGCCGTGACCGGGAGTATGAGCAGTTCTTC. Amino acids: CASSRDREYEQFF.

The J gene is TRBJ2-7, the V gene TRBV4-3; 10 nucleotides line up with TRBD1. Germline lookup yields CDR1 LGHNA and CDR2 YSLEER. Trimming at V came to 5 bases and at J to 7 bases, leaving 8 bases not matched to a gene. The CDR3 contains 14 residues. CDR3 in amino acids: CASSSRDRGFEQYF. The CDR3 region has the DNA TGCGCCAGCAGCTCTCGGGACAGGGGTTTTGAGCAGTACTTC.

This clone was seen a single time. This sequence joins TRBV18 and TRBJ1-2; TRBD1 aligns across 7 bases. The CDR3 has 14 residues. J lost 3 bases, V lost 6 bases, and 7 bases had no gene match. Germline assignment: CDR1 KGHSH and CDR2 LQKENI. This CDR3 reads CASSQGGRDYGYTF. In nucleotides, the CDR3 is TGTGCCAGCTCTCAAGGGGGCAGGGACTATGGCTACACCTTC. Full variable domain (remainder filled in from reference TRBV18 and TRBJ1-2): NAGVMQNPRHLVRRRGQEARLRCSPMKGHSHVYWYRQLPEEGLKFMVYLQKENIIDESGMPKERFSAEFPKEGPSILRIQQVVRGDSAAYFCASSQGGRDYGYTFGSGTRLTVV.

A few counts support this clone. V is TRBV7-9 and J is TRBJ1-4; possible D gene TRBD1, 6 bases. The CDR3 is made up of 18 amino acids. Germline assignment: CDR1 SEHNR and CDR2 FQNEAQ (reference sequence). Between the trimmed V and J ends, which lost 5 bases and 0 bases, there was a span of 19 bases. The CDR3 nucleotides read TGTGCCAGCAGCCCCACCGGACAGAGCCTTGCAACTAATGAAAAACTGTTTTTT. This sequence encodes CASSPTGQSLATNEKLFF.

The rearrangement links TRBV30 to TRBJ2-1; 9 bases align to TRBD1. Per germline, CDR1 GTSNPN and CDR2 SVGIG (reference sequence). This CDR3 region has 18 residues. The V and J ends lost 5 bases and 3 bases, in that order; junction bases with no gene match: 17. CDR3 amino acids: CAWSPYRGQGTNYNEQFF. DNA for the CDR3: TGTGCCTGGTCTCCTTACCGAGGACAGGGGACGAACTACAATGAGCAGTTCTTC.

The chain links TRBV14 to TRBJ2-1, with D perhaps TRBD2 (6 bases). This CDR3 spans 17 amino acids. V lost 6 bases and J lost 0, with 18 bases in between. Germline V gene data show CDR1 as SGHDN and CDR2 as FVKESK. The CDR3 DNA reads TGTGCCAGCAGTCGTCTTGGGGGGATGGGCTCCTACAATGAGCAGTTCTTC. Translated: CASSRLGGMGSYNEQFF.

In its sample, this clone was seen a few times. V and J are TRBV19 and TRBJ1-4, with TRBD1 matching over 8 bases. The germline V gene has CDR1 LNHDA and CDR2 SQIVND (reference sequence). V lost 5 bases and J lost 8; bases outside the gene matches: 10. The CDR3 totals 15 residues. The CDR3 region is CASSGTTTGDEKLFF. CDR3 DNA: TGTGCCAGTAGTGGGACGACGACAGGGGACGAAAAACTGTTTTTT. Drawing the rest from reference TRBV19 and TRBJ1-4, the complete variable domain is DGGITQSPKYLFRKEGQNVTLSCEQNLNHDAMYWYRQDPGQGLRLIYYSQIVNDFQKGDIAEGYSVSREKKESFPLTVTSAQKNPTAFYLCASSGTTTGDEKLFFGSGTQLSVL.

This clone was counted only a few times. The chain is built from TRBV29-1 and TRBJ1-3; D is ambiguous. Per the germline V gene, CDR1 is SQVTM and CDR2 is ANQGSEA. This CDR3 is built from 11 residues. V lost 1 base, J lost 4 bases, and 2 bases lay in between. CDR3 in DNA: TGCAGCGTTGAAGTAGGAAACACCATATATTTT. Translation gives CSVEVGNTIYF.

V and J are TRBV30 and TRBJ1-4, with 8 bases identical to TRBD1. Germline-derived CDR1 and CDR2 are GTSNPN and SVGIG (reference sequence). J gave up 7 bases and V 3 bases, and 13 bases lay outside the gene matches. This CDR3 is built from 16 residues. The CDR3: CAWSRTGKFAGEKLFF. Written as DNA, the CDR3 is TGTGCCTGGAGCCGGACAGGGAAGTTTGCAGGTGAAAAACTGTTTTTT. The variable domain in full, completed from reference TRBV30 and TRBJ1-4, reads SQTIHQWPATLVQPVGSPLSLECTVEGTSNPNLYWYRQAAGRGLQLLFYSVGIGQISSEVPQNLSASRPQDRQFILSSKKLLLSDSGFYLCAWSRTGKFAGEKLFFGSGTQLSVL.

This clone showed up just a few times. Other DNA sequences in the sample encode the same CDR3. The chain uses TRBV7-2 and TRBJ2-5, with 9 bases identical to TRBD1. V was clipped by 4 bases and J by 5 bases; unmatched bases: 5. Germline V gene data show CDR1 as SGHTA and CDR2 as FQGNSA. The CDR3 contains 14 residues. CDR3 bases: TGTGCCAGCAGCTCCGGGACAGGGAAGGAGACCCAGTACTTC. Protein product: CASSSGTGKETQYF.

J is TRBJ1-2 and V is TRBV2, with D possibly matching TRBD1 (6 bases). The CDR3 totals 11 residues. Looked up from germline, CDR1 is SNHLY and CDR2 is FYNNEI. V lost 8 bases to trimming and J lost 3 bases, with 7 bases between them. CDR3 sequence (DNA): TGTGCCAGCCAGGGGTACTATGGCTACACCTTC. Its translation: CASQGYYGYTF.

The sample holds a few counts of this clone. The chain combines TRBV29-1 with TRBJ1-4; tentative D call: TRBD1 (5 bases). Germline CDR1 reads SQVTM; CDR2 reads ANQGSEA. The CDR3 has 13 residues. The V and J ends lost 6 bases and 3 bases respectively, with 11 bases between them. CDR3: CSVASGANEKLFF. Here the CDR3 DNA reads TGCAGCGTAGCCTCGGGGGCTAATGAAAAACTGTTTTTT.